The clone carrying this T cell receptor beta chain was found a few times. In germline, CDR1 is SGHAT, CDR2 FQNNGV. The V gene lost 5 bases and the J gene lost 6 bases, with 11 bases spanning the gap. This CDR3 is built from 12 residues. The sample comes from a study of shared clonotypes between healthy human individuals. Assay used: immunoSEQ multiplex PCR; TCRdb lists only in-frame clones, some missing. The profile shows about 2.1 million clones, around 95% of them singletons. Naive-designated CD8 cells lacked CD45RO, were positively enriched for CCR7, and omitted terminally differentiated effector memory CD45RA+ cells.

V and J are TRBV11-2 and TRBJ2-7; D gene ambiguous. This clonotype originated in a man aged 18-30 years in good health. Some clones in this sample may be carry-over from other donors' samples. The sample consisted of naive CD8+ T cells from PBMCs. CDR3 in amino acids: CASSQLWGEQYF. DNA of the CDR3: TGTGCCAGCAGCCAATTGTGGGGCGAGCAGTACTTC.